This T cell receptor beta chain was sequenced in a study of neurological immune-mediated disorders. The CDR3 runs 16 residues. Looked up from germline, CDR1 is SGHVS and CDR2 is FQNEAQ. Trimming left V 2 bases short and J 7 bases short, with 17 bases between. Study-level findings and limits: None of the CDR3 amino acid sequences found in expanded clones was shared across subjects. This suggests that the TCR-beta repertoires were private in all groups.

Using its own MiXCR run on the 5' RACE reads, TCRdb lists one record per CDR3 protein. The sample lists about 90,000 distinct CDR3 sequences, approximately 13% occurring once. As for time point: longitudinal time-point 2. The unsorted libraries were produced from 2 million PBMCs held at -80 C. On this clonotype: Antigen unknown.

The chain joins TRBV7-8 to TRBJ2-2; perhaps TRBD1 as D (6 bases). Sequenced input: PBMCs. This TCR was sampled from a female donor with HTLV-1-associated myelopathy (HAM/TSP). The CDR3 loop is CASSLPIRTANGELFF. As DNA, the CDR3 is TGTGCCAGCAGCTTACCCATAAGGACAGCGAACGGGGAGCTGTTTTTT.